This T cell receptor beta chain was captured by sequencing in a study of blood T cell repertoires in COVID-19. About the study: The samples span acute and convalescent COVID-19 from the United States, Italy and Spain. Sample material is recorded as cDNA or gDNA derived from T cells, B-cell-depleted T cells, or PBMCs.

Per the study methods: The authors estimated nucleated cell counts from reference gene primer amplification. Using immunoSEQ multiplex PCR, the repertoire was profiled, and TCRdb retains in-frame clones only, with some absent. Clone size and the V and J calls come from that table; the DNA yielded D and trimming. The profile shows about 89,000 clones, 60% to 85% of them singletons. V dropped 5 bases and J dropped 6 bases, with 17 bases sitting between them. CDR1 is SEHNR, CDR2 FQNEAQ, per germline (reference sequence). The CDR3 has 14 residues. Specimen: peripheral blood. The chain carries TRBV7-9 and TRBJ2-7; maybe TRBD2 (5 bases). The TCR originated in a human donor in a cohort sampled during active COVID-19. The DNA for the CDR3 is TGTGCCAGCAGCCCCGGACTTCCCGAGGTCGAGCAGTACTTC. Its protein product is CASSPGLPEVEQYF.